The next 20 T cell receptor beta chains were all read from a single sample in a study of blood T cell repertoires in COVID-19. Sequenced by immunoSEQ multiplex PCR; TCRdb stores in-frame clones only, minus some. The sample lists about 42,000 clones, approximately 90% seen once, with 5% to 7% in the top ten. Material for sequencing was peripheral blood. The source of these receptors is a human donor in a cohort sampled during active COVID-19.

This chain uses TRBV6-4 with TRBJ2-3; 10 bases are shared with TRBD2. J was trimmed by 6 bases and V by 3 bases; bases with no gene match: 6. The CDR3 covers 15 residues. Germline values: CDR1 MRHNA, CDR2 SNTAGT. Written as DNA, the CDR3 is TGTGCCAGCAGTGATGCGGGGACTAGCGTGGATACGCAGTATTTT. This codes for CASSDAGTSVDTQYF.

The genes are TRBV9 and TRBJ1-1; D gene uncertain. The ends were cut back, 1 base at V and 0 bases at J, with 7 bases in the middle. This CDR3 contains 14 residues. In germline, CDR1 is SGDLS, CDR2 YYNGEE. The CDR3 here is CASSVQVMNTEAFF. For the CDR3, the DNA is TGTGCCAGCAGCGTACAGGTTATGAACACTGAAGCTTTCTTT.

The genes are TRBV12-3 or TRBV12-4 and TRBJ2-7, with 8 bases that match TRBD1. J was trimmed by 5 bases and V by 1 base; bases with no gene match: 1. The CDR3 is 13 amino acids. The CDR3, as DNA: TGTGCCAGCAGTTTAGGACAGGGGCACGAGCAGTACTTC. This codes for CASSLGQGHEQYF.

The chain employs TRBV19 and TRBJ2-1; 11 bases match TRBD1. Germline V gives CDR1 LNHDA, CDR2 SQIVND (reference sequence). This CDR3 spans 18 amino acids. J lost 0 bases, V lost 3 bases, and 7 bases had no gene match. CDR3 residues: CASSIAGTGGVSYNEQFF. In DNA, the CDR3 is TGTGCCAGTAGTATTGCCGGGACAGGGGGGGTCTCCTACAATGAGCAGTTCTTC.

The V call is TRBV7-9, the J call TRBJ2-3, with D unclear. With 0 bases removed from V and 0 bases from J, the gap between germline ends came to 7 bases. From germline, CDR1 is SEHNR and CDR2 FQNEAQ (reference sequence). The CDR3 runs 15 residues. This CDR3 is CASSLAPKSTDTQYF. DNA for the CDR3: TGTGCCAGCAGCTTAGCCCCTAAGAGCACAGATACGCAGTATTTT.

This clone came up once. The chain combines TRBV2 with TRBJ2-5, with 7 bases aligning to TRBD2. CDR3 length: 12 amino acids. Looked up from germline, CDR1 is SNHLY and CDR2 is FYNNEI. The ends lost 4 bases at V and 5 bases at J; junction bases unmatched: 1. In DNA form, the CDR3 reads TGTGCCAGCAGTGGGACTAGGGAGACCCAGTACTTC. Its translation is CASSGTRETQYF. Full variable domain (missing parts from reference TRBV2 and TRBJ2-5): EPEVTQTPSHQVTQMGQEVILRCVPISNHLYFYWYRQILGQKVEFLVSFYNNEISEKSEIFDDQFSVERPDGSNFTLKIRSTKLEDSAMYFCASSGTRETQYFGPGTRLLVL.

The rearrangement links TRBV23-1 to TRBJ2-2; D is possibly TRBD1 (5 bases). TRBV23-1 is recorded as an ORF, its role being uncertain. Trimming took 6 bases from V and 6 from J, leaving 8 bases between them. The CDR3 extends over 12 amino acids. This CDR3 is CASRQDPGELFF. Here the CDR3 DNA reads TGCGCCAGCAGACAGGACCCCGGGGAGCTGTTTTTT.

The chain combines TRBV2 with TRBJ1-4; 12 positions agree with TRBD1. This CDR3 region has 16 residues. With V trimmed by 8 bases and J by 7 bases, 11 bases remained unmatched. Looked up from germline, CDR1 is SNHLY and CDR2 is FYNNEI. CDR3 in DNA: TGTGCCAGCGTGACCCATCCGGGACAGGGGGCTGAAAAACTGTTTTTT. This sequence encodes CASVTHPGQGAEKLFF. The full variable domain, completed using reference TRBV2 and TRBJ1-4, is EPEVTQTPSHQVTQMGQEVILRCVPISNHLYFYWYRQILGQKVEFLVSFYNNEISEKSEIFDDQFSVERPDGSNFTLKIRSTKLEDSAMYFCASVTHPGQGAEKLFFGSGTQLSVL.

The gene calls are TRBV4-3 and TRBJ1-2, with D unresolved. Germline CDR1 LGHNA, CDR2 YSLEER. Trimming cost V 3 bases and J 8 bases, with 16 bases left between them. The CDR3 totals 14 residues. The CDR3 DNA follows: TGCGCCAGCAGCCACGTTACGGGGAGTGGAGGCTACACCTTC. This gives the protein CASSHVTGSGGYTF.

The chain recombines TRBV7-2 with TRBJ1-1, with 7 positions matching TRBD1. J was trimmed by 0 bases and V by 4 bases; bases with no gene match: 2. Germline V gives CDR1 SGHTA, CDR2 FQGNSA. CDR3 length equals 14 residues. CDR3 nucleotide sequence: TGTGCCAGCAGCTCGGGACAGATGAACACTGAAGCTTTCTTT. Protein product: CASSSGQMNTEAFF.

This chain's CDR3 is CASRAGTDNSPLHF. The CDR3 region has the DNA TGTGCCAGCAGAGCCGGGACAGATAATTCACCCCTCCACTTT. The chain recombines TRBV4-2 with TRBJ1-6; 7 positions agree with TRBD1. J lost 5 bases, V lost 6 bases, and 4 bases had no gene match. From germline, CDR1 is LGHNA and CDR2 YNFKEQ. The CDR3 runs 14 residues.

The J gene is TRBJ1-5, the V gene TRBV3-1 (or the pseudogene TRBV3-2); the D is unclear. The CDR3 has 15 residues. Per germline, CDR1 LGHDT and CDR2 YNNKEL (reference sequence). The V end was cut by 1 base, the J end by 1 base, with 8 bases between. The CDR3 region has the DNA TGTGCCAGCAGCCAAGGGAGTTCGAGCAATCAGCCCCAGCATTTT. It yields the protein CASSQGSSSNQPQHF.

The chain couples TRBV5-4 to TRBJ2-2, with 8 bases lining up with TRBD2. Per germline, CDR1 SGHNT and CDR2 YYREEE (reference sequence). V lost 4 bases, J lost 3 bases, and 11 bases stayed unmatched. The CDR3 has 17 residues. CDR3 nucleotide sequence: TGTGCCAGCAGCCCCGGACTAGCCTCCGCTGACACCGGGGAGCTGTTTTTT. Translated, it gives CASSPGLASADTGELFF. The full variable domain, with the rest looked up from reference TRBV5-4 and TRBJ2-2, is ETGVTQSPTHLIKTRGQQVTLRCSSQSGHNTVSWYQQALGQGPQFIFQYYREEENGRGNFPPRFSGLQFPNYSSELNVNALELDDSALYLCASSPGLASADTGELFFGEGSRLTVL.

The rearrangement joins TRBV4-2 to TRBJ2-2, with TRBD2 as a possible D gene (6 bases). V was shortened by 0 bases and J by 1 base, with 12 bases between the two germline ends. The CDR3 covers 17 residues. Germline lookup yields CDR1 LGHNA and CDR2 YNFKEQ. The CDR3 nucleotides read TGTGCCAGCAGCCAAGAATCCGGGACTCTGAACACCGGGGAGCTGTTTTTT. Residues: CASSQESGTLNTGELFF.

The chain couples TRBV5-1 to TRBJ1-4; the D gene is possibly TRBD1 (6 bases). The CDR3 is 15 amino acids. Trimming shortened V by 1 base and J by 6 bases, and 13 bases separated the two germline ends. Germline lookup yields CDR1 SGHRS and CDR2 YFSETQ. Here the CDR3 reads CASSLRTESDEKLFF. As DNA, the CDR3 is TGCGCCAGCAGCTTGAGGACAGAATCCGATGAAAAACTGTTTTTT. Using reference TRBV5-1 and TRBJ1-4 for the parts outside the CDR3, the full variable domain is KAGVTQTPRYLIKTRGQQVTLSCSPISGHRSVSWYQQTPGQGLQFLFEYFSETQRNKGNFPGRFSGRQFSNSRSEMNVSTLELGDSALYLCASSLRTESDEKLFFGSGTQLSVL.

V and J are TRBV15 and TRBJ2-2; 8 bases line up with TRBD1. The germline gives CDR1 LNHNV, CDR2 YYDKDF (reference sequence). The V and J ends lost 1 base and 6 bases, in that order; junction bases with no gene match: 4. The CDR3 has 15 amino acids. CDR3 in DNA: TGTGCCACCAGCAGAGTTCAGACAGGGGCCGGGGAGCTGTTTTTT. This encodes CATSRVQTGAGELFF.

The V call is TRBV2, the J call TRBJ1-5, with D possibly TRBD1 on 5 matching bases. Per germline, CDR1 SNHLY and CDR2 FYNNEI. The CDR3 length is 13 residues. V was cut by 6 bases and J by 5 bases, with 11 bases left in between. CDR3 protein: CASRTVTYQPQHF. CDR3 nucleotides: TGTGCCAGCAGGACAGTAACCTATCAGCCCCAGCATTTT.

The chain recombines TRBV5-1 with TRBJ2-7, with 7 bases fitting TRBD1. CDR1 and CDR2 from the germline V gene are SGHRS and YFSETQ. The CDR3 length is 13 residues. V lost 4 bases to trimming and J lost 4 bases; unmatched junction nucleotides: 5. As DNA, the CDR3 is TGCGCCAGCAGCCCTGGACAGGTATACGAGCAGTACTTC. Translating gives CASSPGQVYEQYF.

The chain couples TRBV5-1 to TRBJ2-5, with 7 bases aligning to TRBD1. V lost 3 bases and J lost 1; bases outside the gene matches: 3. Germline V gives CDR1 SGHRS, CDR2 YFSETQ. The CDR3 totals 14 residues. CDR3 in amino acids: CASSWGQLQETQYF. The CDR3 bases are TGCGCCAGCAGCTGGGGACAGCTCCAAGAGACCCAGTACTTC.

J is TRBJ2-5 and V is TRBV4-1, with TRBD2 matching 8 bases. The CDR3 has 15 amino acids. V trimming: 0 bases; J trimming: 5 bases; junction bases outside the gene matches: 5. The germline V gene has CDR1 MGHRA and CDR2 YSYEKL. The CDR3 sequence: CASSQEMTSEETQYF. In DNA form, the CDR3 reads TGCGCCAGCAGCCAAGAAATGACTAGCGAGGAGACCCAGTACTTC.